A single sample is the source of the 30 T cell receptor beta chains below, sequenced in a study of cytomegalovirus exposure and HLA in healthy donors. Researchers ran the PCR with 60 Vbeta and 13 Jbeta primers. Method: immunoSEQ multiplex PCR; TCRdb's copy keeps in-frame clones and lacks some. The sample records a few hundred thousand clones, over 75% being singletons. The sequencing input was PBMCs. The receptors derive from a woman aged 50 to 60 in good health and CMV-seropositive.

The V call is TRBV2, the J call TRBJ2-1, with a tentative D call TRBD2 (6 bases). V was trimmed by 6 bases and J by 0 bases, leaving 12 bases between them. The CDR3 length is 15 residues. Looked up from germline, CDR1 is SNHLY and CDR2 is FYNNEI. The CDR3 nucleotides are TGTGCCAGCAGGAGCGGGTTCATCTCCTACAATGAGCAGTTCTTC. Translation gives CASRSGFISYNEQFF.

The sample holds one count of this clone. This chain connects TRBV5-1 to TRBJ1-6, with 9 nucleotides matching TRBD1. The length of the CDR3 is 16 residues. J was trimmed by 5 bases and V by 3 bases; bases with no gene match: 6. Germline V lookup: CDR1 SGHRS, CDR2 YFSETQ. CDR3 sequence: CASSWAGTGNNSPLHF. The CDR3 DNA is TGCGCCAGCAGCTGGGCCGGGACAGGGAATAATTCACCCCTCCACTTT.

The chain joins TRBV2 to TRBJ2-5; D is undetermined. From germline, CDR1 is SNHLY and CDR2 FYNNEI. The CDR3 contains 13 residues. Trimming left V 7 bases short and J 5 bases short, with 14 bases between. Written as DNA, the CDR3 is TGTGCCAGCACCCGACTCGTATCGGAGACCCAGTACTTC. Its translation: CASTRLVSETQYF.

In this sample, this clone turned up a few times. Other DNA sequences of this sample code for an identical CDR3. The chain recombines TRBV4-2 with TRBJ1-1; D remains unclear. The CDR3 loop spans 15 amino acids. V lost 0 bases and J lost 1, with 9 bases in between. Germline-derived CDR1 and CDR2 are LGHNA and YNFKEQ. The CDR3 DNA sequence: TGTGCCAGCAGCCAAGATCCAGGCCAGAACACTGAAGCTTTCTTT. Translation gives CASSQDPGQNTEAFF.

This chain connects TRBV19 to TRBJ1-1; 7 bases are a match to TRBD1. CDR1 and CDR2 (germline): LNHDA, SQIVND (reference sequence). This CDR3 is built from 13 residues. V lost 8 bases and J lost 5; bases outside the gene matches: 8. The CDR3 loop reads CASATGFQTEAFF. The CDR3 nucleotides are TGTGCCAGTGCGACAGGGTTTCAGACTGAAGCTTTCTTT.

For the CDR3, the DNA is TGTGCCAGCAGCGTAGGTTTGGAGGGAAAGAACACTGAAGCTTTCTTT. It codes for CASSVGLEGKNTEAFF. The chain uses TRBV9 and TRBJ1-1; D remains ambiguous. CDR1 SGDLS and CDR2 YYNGEE come from the germline V gene. The CDR3 extends over 16 amino acids. V lost 0 bases and J 1 base, leaving 13 bases between the germline ends.

The chain links TRBV29-1 to TRBJ2-2; D perhaps matches TRBD1 (7 bases). Trimming shortened V by 7 bases and J by 4 bases, and 19 bases separated the two germline ends. CDR3 length: 15 amino acids. Germline-derived CDR1 and CDR2 are SQVTM and ANQGSEA. This CDR3 reads CSARRGQGGTGELFF. In DNA, the CDR3 is TGCAGCGCCCGGAGGGGGCAGGGCGGCACCGGGGAGCTGTTTTTT.

The rearrangement links TRBV18 to TRBJ1-3; D is perhaps TRBD1 (5 bases). This CDR3 spans 15 amino acids. Germline CDR1 and CDR2: KGHSH and LQKENI. V lost 3 bases to trimming and J lost 0 bases, with 9 bases between them. The CDR3 DNA reads TGTGCCAGCTCACCCCTCAGGGCCTCTGGAAACACCATATATTTT. It translates to CASSPLRASGNTIYF.

The chain couples TRBV9 to TRBJ2-7; 8 bases map to TRBD2. J was trimmed by 6 bases and V by 3 bases; bases with no gene match: 11. The germline V gene has CDR1 SGDLS and CDR2 YYNGEE. The CDR3 contains 15 residues. The CDR3 is CASSELSGLAGEQYF. CDR3 coding DNA: TGTGCCAGCAGCGAACTTTCTGGACTAGCAGGCGAGCAGTACTTC.

V and J are TRBV7-3 and TRBJ1-6; 8 bases map to TRBD1. The CDR3 has 15 amino acids. Per germline, CDR1 SGHTA and CDR2 FQGTGA. V was pared by 2 bases and J by 7 bases, with 4 bases of the junction left unmatched. CDR3 coding DNA: TGTGCCAGCAGCTTACAGGGGGCGCGGAATTCACCCCTCCACTTT. It encodes CASSLQGARNSPLHF.

The V call is TRBV4-1, the J call TRBJ1-2; D gene uncertain. Germline CDR1 MGHRA, CDR2 YSYEKL. V lost 1 base, J lost 3 bases, and 12 bases lay in between. The CDR3 totals 15 residues. The CDR3 DNA reads as TGCGCCAGCAGCCAAGCTCCGACACCCGACTATGGCTACACCTTC. This encodes CASSQAPTPDYGYTF.

The chain links TRBV7-9 to TRBJ1-6; 7 bases match TRBD1. Trimming removed 5 bases from V and 8 bases from J; junction bases left unmatched: 9. This CDR3 spans 15 amino acids. Germline loops: CDR1 SEHNR, CDR2 FQNEAQ (reference sequence). The CDR3 DNA reads as TGTGCCAGCAGCCAACAGGGACAGAGTCATTCACCCCTCCACTTT. It yields the protein CASSQQGQSHSPLHF.

The gene calls are TRBV6-1 and TRBJ1-2, with no clear D. CDR1 is MNHNS and CDR2 is SASEGT in the germline V gene. The CDR3 totals 13 residues. V was cut by 6 bases and J by 4 bases, with 12 bases left in between. The DNA of the CDR3 is TGTGCCAGCAGGGCTAGAGGCAGCTATGGCTACACCTTC. Its protein product is CASRARGSYGYTF.

V usage is TRBV7-2 and J usage is TRBJ1-1; D unclear. CDR1 SGHTA and CDR2 FQGNSA come from the germline V gene. V was cut by 3 bases and J by 5 bases, with 10 bases left in between. The CDR3 runs 13 residues. Written as DNA, the CDR3 is TGTGCCAGCAGCTTTCCAGGAGGGACTGAAGCTTTCTTT. Its protein product is CASSFPGGTEAFF.

The rearrangement uses TRBV29-1 and TRBJ2-1, with D perhaps TRBD1 (6 bases). CDR1 is SQVTM and CDR2 is ANQGSEA in the germline V gene. The CDR3 consists of 15 residues. Trimming removed 5 bases at V and 0 bases at J, with 14 bases between. The chain's CDR3 is CSVPRTASSYNEQFF. The CDR3, as DNA: TGCAGCGTTCCCCGGACAGCAAGCTCCTACAATGAGCAGTTCTTC.

The gene calls are TRBV19 and TRBJ1-2; 7 nucleotides line up with TRBD1. V lost 5 bases, J lost 8 bases, and 8 bases stayed unmatched. Per germline, CDR1 LNHDA and CDR2 SQIVND (reference sequence). The CDR3 totals 13 residues. In DNA form, the CDR3 reads TGTGCCAGTAGTGCTCGGACAGGTGGGGGCTACACCTTC. This encodes CASSARTGGGYTF. Full variable domain (outside the CDR3, taken from reference TRBV19 and TRBJ1-2): DGGITQSPKYLFRKEGQNVTLSCEQNLNHDAMYWYRQDPGQGLRLIYYSQIVNDFQKGDIAEGYSVSREKKESFPLTVTSAQKNPTAFYLCASSARTGGGYTFGSGTRLTVV.

This chain connects TRBV7-9 to TRBJ2-7, with D possibly being TRBD1 (5 bases). The CDR3 is 12 amino acids. Trimming stripped 3 bases from V and 5 bases from J, with 8 bases between. Per germline, CDR1 SEHNR and CDR2 FQNEAQ (reference sequence). CDR3 DNA sequence: TGTGCCAGCAGCTTCTCAGGGAACGAGCAGTACTTC. It yields the protein CASSFSGNEQYF.

The chain is built from TRBV28 and TRBJ1-1; 9 bases line up with TRBD1. The CDR3 spans 15 residues. J lost 1 base, V lost 5 bases, and 5 bases had no gene match. Germline CDR1 and CDR2: MDHEN and SYDVKM. The chain's CDR3 is CASSPRTGANTEAFF. In DNA, the CDR3 is TGTGCCAGCAGTCCTCGGACAGGGGCGAACACTGAAGCTTTCTTT.

The rearrangement uses TRBV13 and TRBJ2-7, with D tentatively TRBD1 (6 bases). CDR3 size: 14 residues. CDR1 is PRHDT and CDR2 is FYEKMQ in the germline V gene (reference sequence). V was pared by 1 base and J by 0 bases, with 7 bases between. CDR3 nucleotides: TGTGCCAGCAGCTTAGAACAGGGCTCCTACGAGCAGTACTTC. Its translation is CASSLEQGSYEQYF.

The rearrangement links TRBV27 to TRBJ1-1; no reliable D call. CDR1 is MNHEY, CDR2 SMNVEV, per germline (reference sequence). The ends were cut back, 5 bases at V and 7 bases at J, with 14 bases in the middle. The CDR3 has 13 residues. CDR3: CASSLGSRDEAFF. The CDR3 DNA follows: TGTGCCAGCAGTCTTGGGTCGAGGGATGAAGCTTTCTTT.

The chain employs TRBV6-5 and TRBJ1-6; 10 bases are shared with TRBD1. Germline values: CDR1 MNHEY, CDR2 SVGAGI. The CDR3 is made up of 15 amino acids. V trimming: 1 base; J trimming: 10 bases; junction bases outside the gene matches: 4. In DNA form, the CDR3 reads TGTGCCAGCAGTTACTGGGACAGGGGAAGCTCACCCCTCCACTTT. It translates to CASSYWDRGSSPLHF.

This clone was counted between two and nine times. This chain uses TRBV7-5 with TRBJ2-7; the table calls TRBD1, which could not be checked here. TRBV7-5 counts as a pseudogene. The CDR3 extends over 11 amino acids. The CDR3 bases are TGTGCCAGAAACACCGTTCCCGAGCAGTACTTC. Its translation is CARNTVPEQYF.

The V and J genes are TRBV27 and TRBJ1-1, with a weak D call TRBD1 (6 bases). V was shortened by 4 bases and J by 0 bases, with 12 bases between the two germline ends. The CDR3 runs 15 residues. Germline CDR1 is MNHEY and CDR2 is SMNVEV (reference sequence). CDR3 protein: CASSSSRQVNTEAFF. The CDR3 DNA reads TGTGCCAGCAGTTCTTCTCGACAGGTGAACACTGAAGCTTTCTTT.

This clone was counted a few times. The chain uses TRBV7-9 and TRBJ2-7; 10 positions agree with TRBD1. The germline V gene encodes CDR1 SEHNR and CDR2 FQNEAQ (reference sequence). After removal of 5 bases from V and 6 bases from J, the junction contained 10 bases not matched to a gene. The CDR3 covers 15 residues. The CDR3 region has the DNA TGTGCCAGCAGCCCCCTGGACAGGGGGTCGGTCGAGCAGTACTTC. Translated: CASSPLDRGSVEQYF.

The gene calls are TRBV11-2 and TRBJ1-5; D remains unclear. From germline, CDR1 is SGHAT and CDR2 FQNNGV. The CDR3 totals 13 residues. Trimming stripped 2 bases from V and 5 bases from J, with 7 bases between. The CDR3 spells CASSLSPDQPQHF. As DNA, the CDR3 is TGTGCCAGCAGCTTATCACCGGATCAGCCCCAGCATTTT.

V and J are TRBV10-1 and TRBJ2-3; D uncertain. The germline V gene encodes CDR1 WNHNN and CDR2 SYGVQD (reference sequence). The CDR3 totals 13 residues. The V end lost 4 bases, the J end lost 4 bases, and 9 bases lay between the germline ends. The CDR3 DNA is TGCGCCAGCAGTGCTAATCCCGCAGATACGCAGTATTTT. Encoded protein: CASSANPADTQYF.

The chain joins TRBV18 to TRBJ2-3; D remains unclear. This CDR3 is 14 amino acids long. The germline V gene encodes CDR1 KGHSH and CDR2 LQKENI. Trimming cost V 4 bases and J 0 bases, with 8 bases left between them. CDR3 amino acids: CASSRSPSTDTQYF. In DNA, the CDR3 is TGTGCCAGCTCACGTAGCCCTAGCACAGATACGCAGTATTTT.

This clone was seen more than once but under ten times. The chain recombines TRBV11-2 with TRBJ2-7; possibly TRBD2 for D (5 bases). The CDR3 has 16 residues. Trimming pared 1 base from V and 0 bases from J, leaving 13 bases between. Per the germline V gene, CDR1 is SGHAT and CDR2 is FQNNGV. The CDR3 coding sequence is TGTGCCAGCAGCTTAGGCGTCGCGGGTGTCTCCTACGAGCAGTACTTC. It codes for CASSLGVAGVSYEQYF.

CDR3 sequence (DNA): TGTGCCAGCAGCGTAGCAGTCAGGGACAGGGAAGAGACCCAGTACTTC. Protein product: CASSVAVRDREETQYF. The chain combines TRBV9 with TRBJ2-5, with 9 bases matching TRBD1. CDR1 is SGDLS and CDR2 is YYNGEE in the germline V gene. This CDR3 comprises 16 residues. V gave up 0 bases and J gave up 3 bases; unmatched junction bases: 6.

The rearrangement joins TRBV9 to TRBJ1-1; tentatively, D is TRBD1 (5 bases). This CDR3 is built from 16 residues. V dropped 4 bases and J dropped 0 bases, with 16 bases sitting between them. Germline V gene sequence: CDR1 SGDLS, CDR2 YYNGEE. The CDR3 here is CASSPVGGRMNTEAFF. The CDR3, as DNA: TGTGCCAGCAGCCCTGTGGGGGGACGCATGAACACTGAAGCTTTCTTT.